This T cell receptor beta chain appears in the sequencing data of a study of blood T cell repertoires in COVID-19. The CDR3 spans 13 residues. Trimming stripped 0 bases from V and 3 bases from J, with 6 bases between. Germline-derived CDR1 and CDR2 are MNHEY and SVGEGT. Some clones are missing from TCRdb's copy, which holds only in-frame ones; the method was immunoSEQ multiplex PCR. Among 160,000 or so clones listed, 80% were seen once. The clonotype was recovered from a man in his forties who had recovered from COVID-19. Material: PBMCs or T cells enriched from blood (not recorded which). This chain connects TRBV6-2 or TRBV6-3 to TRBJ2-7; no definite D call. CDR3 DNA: TGTGCCAGCAGTTACTCGGCTAGCTACGAGCAGTACGTC. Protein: CASSYSASYEQYV.